These 9 T cell receptor beta chains were all obtained from the same sample, sequenced in a study of CD8 T cells in ankylosing spondylitis. These receptors have no known antigen. Findings and caveats of the study: Among TCR beta sequences, a motif of under ten highly homologous variants appeared characteristic of ankylosing spondylitis blood.

TCRdb processed the 5' RACE reads anew with MiXCR; each CDR3 protein has one entry. The sample records 400,000 to 450,000 distinct CDR3 sequences, approximately 17% being singletons. The sample taken for sequencing was blood, either unsorted or a sorted T cell fraction (not recorded which). These TCRs come from a male donor with ankylosing spondylitis.

The J gene is TRBJ2-1, the V gene TRBV5-1; 10 bases agree with TRBD2. CDR1 and CDR2 (germline): SGHRS, YFSETQ. The CDR3 extends over 15 amino acids. V was clipped by 0 bases and J by 8 bases; unmatched bases: 5. The CDR3 region has the DNA TGCGCCAGCAGCTTGGGGCTAGCGGGAGCGGATGAGCAGTTCTTC. This gives the protein CASSLGLAGADEQFF.

This clonotype was picked up many times. The chain is built from TRBV29-1 and TRBJ2-5; 7 bases match TRBD1. The CDR3 loop spans 13 amino acids. The germline gives CDR1 SQVTM, CDR2 ANQGSEA. V gave up 6 bases and J gave up 5 bases; unmatched junction bases: 9. The CDR3 region is CSVPRQGLETQYF. The DNA for the CDR3 is TGCAGCGTCCCGAGACAGGGTTTGGAGACCCAGTACTTC. Full variable domain (outside the CDR3, taken from reference TRBV29-1 and TRBJ2-5): SAVISQKPSRDICQRGTSLTIQCQVDSQVTMMFWYRQQPGQSLTLIATANQGSEATYESGFVIDKFPISRPNLTFSTLTVSNMSPEDSSIYLCSVPRQGLETQYFGPGTRLLVL.

V is TRBV5-6 and J is TRBJ1-3, with 8 bases lining up with TRBD1. CDR3 size: 16 residues. The germline CDR1 and CDR2 sequences are SGHDT and YYEEEE. Trimming at V came to 3 bases and at J to 0 bases, leaving 5 bases not matched to a gene. Here the CDR3 reads CASSSTGAHSGNTIYF. For the CDR3, the DNA is TGTGCCAGCAGCTCGACAGGGGCCCACTCTGGAAACACCATATATTTT.

This clonotype was found a few times. The V call is TRBV28, the J call TRBJ1-4; TRBD1 might be the D (5 bases). This CDR3 has 15 residues. Looked up from germline, CDR1 is MDHEN and CDR2 is SYDVKM. V lost 5 bases to trimming and J lost 7 bases, with 17 bases between them. The DNA of the CDR3 is TGTGCCAGCAGTCCGCGCCGACTTGGGGGTGAAAAACTGTTTTTT. Translated, it gives CASSPRRLGGEKLFF. The whole variable domain, remainder taken from reference TRBV28 and TRBJ1-4, is DVKVTQSSRYLVKRTGEKVFLECVQDMDHENMFWYRQDPGLGLRLIYFSYDVKMKEKGDIPEGYSVSREKKERFSLILESASTNQTSMYLCASSPRRLGGEKLFFGSGTQLSVL.

This clonotype was detected ten times or more. CDR3 region: CASRSLAPSSYNEQFF. Written as DNA, the CDR3 is TGTGCCAGCAGGAGTCTAGCGCCCAGCTCCTACAATGAGCAGTTCTTC. The chain recombines TRBV6-1 with TRBJ2-1, with D possibly matching TRBD2 (6 bases). CDR3 length: 16 amino acids. Germline loops: CDR1 MNHNS, CDR2 SASEGT. V was pared by 6 bases and J by 0 bases, with 15 bases between.

In its sample, this clonotype was seen a few times. The rearrangement joins TRBV6-1 to TRBJ2-7; the D is unclear. Between the trimmed V and J ends, which lost 4 bases and 1 base, there was a span of 8 bases. The CDR3 length is 13 residues. CDR1 is MNHNS and CDR2 is SASEGT in the germline V gene. CDR3 residues: CASSGKTSYEQYF. The CDR3 bases are TGTGCCAGCAGTGGTAAAACATCCTACGAGCAGTACTTC.

This clonotype was seen at least ten times. The genes are TRBV10-3 and TRBJ2-7, with 9 nucleotides matching TRBD1. The junction had 4 bases not matched to a gene; V was cut back by 4 bases and J by 3 bases. The CDR3 covers 14 residues. Germline assignment: CDR1 ENHRY and CDR2 SYGVKD. The CDR3 nucleotides read TGTGCCATCAGTGGTCAGACAGGGGGCTACGAGCAGTACTTC. The encoded protein is CAISGQTGGYEQYF.

This clonotype was seen only a few times. This chain connects TRBV19 to TRBJ2-5; D is uncertain. The V end lost 5 bases, the J end lost 9 bases, and 16 bases lay between the germline ends. Germline CDR1 LNHDA, CDR2 SQIVND (reference sequence). CDR3 length equals 13 residues. Here the CDR3 reads CASSPGSRSAQYF. The CDR3, as DNA: TGTGCCAGTAGTCCCGGCAGTCGAAGCGCCCAGTACTTC.

There are a few counts of this clonotype. This chain uses TRBV20-1 with TRBJ1-3, with 9 bases aligning to TRBD1. Per the germline V gene, CDR1 is DFQATT and CDR2 is SNEGSKA (reference sequence). There are 17 residues in the CDR3. V shed 0 bases and J 2 bases; nucleotides not matched to a gene: 8. CDR3 nucleotides: TGCAGTGCTAGAGATCGTAACAGGGGGCTAACTGGAAACACCATATATTTT. Encoded protein: CSARDRNRGLTGNTIYF.